Listed here are 12 T cell receptor beta chains from one sample, sequenced in a study of control samples from healthy donors and cancer patients. Data came from immunoSEQ multiplex PCR; TCRdb stores just in-frame clones and leaves some out. The sample consists of 170,000 or so clones, 90% to 95% of them appearing once. The sequenced sample consisted of blood. Every receptor here comes from a man between 18 and 29 years old in good health.

The chain uses TRBV5-1 and TRBJ1-2, with D possibly TRBD1 on 5 matching bases. V was shortened by 0 bases and J by 0 bases, with 9 bases between the two germline ends. The CDR3 covers 15 residues. The germline V gene has CDR1 SGHRS and CDR2 YFSETQ. The CDR3 DNA follows: TGCGCCAGCAGCTTGGGGGACGGCCCTAACTATGGCTACACCTTC. It codes for CASSLGDGPNYGYTF. The whole variable domain, filled in from reference TRBV5-1 and TRBJ1-2, reads KAGVTQTPRYLIKTRGQQVTLSCSPISGHRSVSWYQQTPGQGLQFLFEYFSETQRNKGNFPGRFSGRQFSNSRSEMNVSTLELGDSALYLCASSLGDGPNYGYTFGSGTRLTVV.

The genes are TRBV29-1 and TRBJ2-7, with a possible D match to TRBD1 (5 bases). V was trimmed by 4 bases and J by 5 bases, leaving 18 bases between them. Germline V gene lookup returns CDR1 SQVTM and CDR2 ANQGSEA. This CDR3 comprises 14 residues. CDR3 DNA sequence: TGCAGCGTTGGAAGGTCAGGGAAAGAAAACGAGCAGTACTTC. It yields the protein CSVGRSGKENEQYF.

This rearrangement joins TRBV12-5 to TRBJ1-1; D gene ambiguous. The CDR3 spans 12 residues. V lost 5 bases, J lost 0 bases, and 4 bases lay in between. Germline CDR1 and CDR2: LGHNT and FRNRAP. The CDR3 loop reads CASGGVNTEAFF. The CDR3 bases are TGTGCTAGTGGTGGGGTGAACACTGAAGCTTTCTTT. The variable domain in full, completed from reference TRBV12-5 and TRBJ1-1, reads DARVTQTPRHKVTEMGQEVTMRCQPILGHNTVFWYRQTMMQGLELLAYFRNRAPLDDSGMPKDRFSAEMPDATLATLKIQPSEPRDSAVYFCASGGVNTEAFFGQGTRLTVV.

The chain combines TRBV10-3 with TRBJ2-6; D remains ambiguous. With 6 bases removed from V and 0 bases from J, the gap between germline ends came to 6 bases. The germline gives CDR1 ENHRY, CDR2 SYGVKD. The CDR3 runs 14 residues. The CDR3 reads CAIRGLSGANVLTF. CDR3 bases: TGTGCCATCAGAGGCCTCTCTGGGGCCAACGTCCTGACTTTC.

This chain uses TRBV30 with TRBJ2-7, with 12 bases fitting TRBD2. The CDR3 totals 17 residues. The V segment lost 2 bases and the J segment 0 bases; nucleotides outside the gene matches: 8. The germline CDR1 and CDR2 sequences are GTSNPN and SVGIG (reference sequence). CDR3 DNA: TGTGCCTGGAGTCTTCGGACTAGCGGGGTTTTCTCCTACGAGCAGTACTTC. The encoded protein is CAWSLRTSGVFSYEQYF.

V is TRBV18 and J is TRBJ2-2, with 11 bases fitting TRBD2. The CDR3 contains 15 residues. V was clipped by 2 bases and J by 5 bases; unmatched bases: 1. CDR1 is KGHSH, CDR2 LQKENI, per germline. Written as DNA, the CDR3 is TGTGCCAGCTCACCAGGGACTAGCGGAACCGGGGAGCTGTTTTTT. Translated: CASSPGTSGTGELFF.

The CDR3 DNA follows: TGTGCCAGCTCACCACCGGATCGGGGGGCTTACACTGAAGCTTTCTTT. The encoded protein is CASSPPDRGAYTEAFF. This chain joins TRBV18 and TRBJ1-1, with D maybe TRBD1 (6 bases). V was pared by 0 bases and J by 3 bases, with 14 bases between. CDR1 and CDR2 (germline): KGHSH, LQKENI. The length of the CDR3 is 16 residues.

In this sample, this clone turned up once. The chain recombines TRBV6-5 with TRBJ1-5; D is perhaps TRBD1 (5 bases). Looked up from germline, CDR1 is MNHEY and CDR2 is SVGAGI. The V end was cut by 5 bases, the J end by 9 bases, with 17 bases between. The CDR3 is 14 amino acids. This chain's CDR3 is CASSPFGGERPQHF. CDR3 coding DNA: TGTGCCAGCAGTCCCTTTGGGGGGGAGAGGCCCCAGCATTTT.

This chain connects TRBV14 to TRBJ2-1; 11 bases fit TRBD2. The CDR3 is 17 amino acids. Trimming at V came to 3 bases and at J to 5 bases, leaving 9 bases not matched to a gene. Germline assignment: CDR1 SGHDN and CDR2 FVKESK. CDR3 sequence: CASSQALSGGGNNEQFF. The CDR3 DNA reads as TGTGCCAGCAGCCAGGCCCTTAGCGGGGGGGGGAACAATGAGCAGTTCTTC.

CDR3 sequence (DNA): TGTGCCAGCTCACTAAGCACGGTTCCTAACTATGGCTACACCTTC. Its protein product is CASSLSTVPNYGYTF. The chain links TRBV18 to TRBJ1-2; D remains ambiguous. The V gene lost 4 bases and the J gene lost 0 bases, with 12 bases spanning the gap. CDR1 KGHSH and CDR2 LQKENI come from the germline V gene. The CDR3 loop spans 15 amino acids.

The V gene is TRBV5-8, the J gene TRBJ2-3; 9 nucleotides align to TRBD2. V lost 3 bases and J lost 0; bases outside the gene matches: 8. The CDR3 sequence is 17 residues long. The germline V gene has CDR1 SGHTS and CDR2 YDEGEE. The CDR3 loop is CASSWPLTSGSTDTQYF. The CDR3 region has the DNA TGTGCCAGCAGCTGGCCACTTACTAGCGGGAGCACAGATACGCAGTATTTT.

The chain combines TRBV10-3 with TRBJ1-1; 7 bases are a match to TRBD1. The V gene's germline CDR1 is ENHRY and CDR2 SYGVKD. This CDR3 region has 14 residues. Losses at the gene ends were 10 bases for V and 5 bases for J; bases not matched to a gene: 13. The CDR3 DNA is TGTGCCACCACAGCGGAGGGGGCAGGGACTGAAGCTTTCTTT. Its translation: CATTAEGAGTEAFF.